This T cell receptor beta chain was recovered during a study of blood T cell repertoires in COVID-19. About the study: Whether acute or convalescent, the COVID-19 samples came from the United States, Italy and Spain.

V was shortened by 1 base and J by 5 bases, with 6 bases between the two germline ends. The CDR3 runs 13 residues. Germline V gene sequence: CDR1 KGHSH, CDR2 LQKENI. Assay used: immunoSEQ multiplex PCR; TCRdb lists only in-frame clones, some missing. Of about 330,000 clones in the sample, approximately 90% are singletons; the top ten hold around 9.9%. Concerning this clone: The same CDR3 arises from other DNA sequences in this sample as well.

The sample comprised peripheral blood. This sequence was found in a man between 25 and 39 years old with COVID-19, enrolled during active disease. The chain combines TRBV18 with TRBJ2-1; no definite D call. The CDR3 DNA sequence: TGTGCCAGCTCACCACAACAAGACAATGAGCAGTTCTTC. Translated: CASSPQQDNEQFF.